These 8 T cell receptor beta chains were sequenced from one sample in a study of blood T cell repertoires in COVID-19. Generated by immunoSEQ multiplex PCR, the TCRdb table keeps only in-frame clones and is missing some. The sample lists 140,000 to 150,000 clones; more than 80% were seen once. The sample taken for sequencing was peripheral blood. Receptor source: a human donor with acute or convalescent COVID-19. The donor label of this sample is uncertain.

The gene calls are TRBV11-2 and TRBJ2-6, with 10 bases fitting TRBD2. With V trimmed by 5 bases and J by 0 bases, 4 bases remained unmatched. The CDR3 runs 17 residues. Germline V CDR1 and CDR2: SGHAT, FQNNGV. The DNA of the CDR3 is TGTGCCAGCAGCCTTAGCGGGGGGCGCTCTGGGGCCAACGTCCTGACTTTC. Translating gives CASSLSGGRSGANVLTF.

This chain uses TRBV19 with TRBJ2-1; TRBD1 matches 7 bases. This CDR3 has 15 residues. Germline V gives CDR1 LNHDA, CDR2 SQIVND (reference sequence). Trimming at V came to 1 base and at J to 1 base, leaving 1 base not matched to a gene. The DNA of the CDR3 is TGTGCCAGTAGTATAGGACAGGGATCCTACAATGAGCAGTTCTTC. This sequence encodes CASSIGQGSYNEQFF.

The gene calls are TRBV6-5 and TRBJ1-2, with D uncertain. In germline, CDR1 is MNHEY, CDR2 SVGAGI. The CDR3 totals 13 residues. The V end was cut by 6 bases, the J end by 6 bases, with 14 bases between. This chain's CDR3 is CASRRGPSDGYTF. The CDR3, as DNA: TGTGCCAGCAGGAGAGGCCCCTCGGATGGCTACACCTTC.

The chain combines TRBV5-4 with TRBJ2-7; TRBD1 agrees at 7 bases. Losses at the gene ends were 4 bases for V and 0 bases for J; bases not matched to a gene: 7. CDR1 is SGHNT, CDR2 YYREEE, per germline (reference sequence). CDR3 length: 15 residues. CDR3 amino acids: CASSPKQGHSYEQYF. In DNA form, the CDR3 reads TGTGCCAGCAGCCCGAAACAGGGGCACTCCTACGAGCAGTACTTC.

The rearrangement links TRBV27 to TRBJ2-7; 7 bases are a match to TRBD2. Per germline, CDR1 MNHEY and CDR2 SMNVEV (reference sequence). Unmatched junction bases numbered 4, after V lost 4 bases and J lost 4 bases. This CDR3 has 13 residues. The CDR3 sequence: CASSSSGGYEQYV. CDR3 in DNA: TGTGCCAGCAGTTCCTCGGGGGGTTACGAGCAGTACGTC.

This rearrangement joins TRBV24-1 to TRBJ2-1, with 9 positions matching TRBD2. CDR1 is KGHDR, CDR2 SFDVKD, per germline. The CDR3 loop spans 16 amino acids. The J segment lost 6 bases and the V segment lost 3 bases, leaving 8 bases of the junction unmatched. The CDR3 sequence is CATSDPSGGLLNEQFF. The DNA of the CDR3 is TGTGCCACCAGTGATCCCAGCGGGGGGCTCCTCAATGAGCAGTTCTTC.

The chain couples TRBV5-1 to TRBJ2-1; a weak D match, TRBD2 (6 bases). Trimming pared 0 bases from V and 12 bases from J, leaving 16 bases between. The germline CDR1 and CDR2 sequences are SGHRS and YFSETQ. The CDR3 totals 14 residues. CDR3 sequence (DNA): TGCGCCAGCAGCTTGGGCCAGTCGGGGCGGGGGCAGTTCTTC. This gives the protein CASSLGQSGRGQFF.

This chain connects TRBV18 to TRBJ1-1; 7 positions match TRBD1. V was pared by 3 bases and J by 2 bases, with 9 bases of the junction left unmatched. This CDR3 contains 16 residues. Germline assignment: CDR1 KGHSH and CDR2 LQKENI. CDR3 bases: TGTGCCAGCTCACCCAACCATGGGACAGTTAACACTGAAGCTTTCTTT. Residues: CASSPNHGTVNTEAFF. Full variable domain (remainder filled in from reference TRBV18 and TRBJ1-1): NAGVMQNPRHLVRRRGQEARLRCSPMKGHSHVYWYRQLPEEGLKFMVYLQKENIIDESGMPKERFSAEFPKEGPSILRIQQVVRGDSAAYFCASSPNHGTVNTEAFFGQGTRLTVV.